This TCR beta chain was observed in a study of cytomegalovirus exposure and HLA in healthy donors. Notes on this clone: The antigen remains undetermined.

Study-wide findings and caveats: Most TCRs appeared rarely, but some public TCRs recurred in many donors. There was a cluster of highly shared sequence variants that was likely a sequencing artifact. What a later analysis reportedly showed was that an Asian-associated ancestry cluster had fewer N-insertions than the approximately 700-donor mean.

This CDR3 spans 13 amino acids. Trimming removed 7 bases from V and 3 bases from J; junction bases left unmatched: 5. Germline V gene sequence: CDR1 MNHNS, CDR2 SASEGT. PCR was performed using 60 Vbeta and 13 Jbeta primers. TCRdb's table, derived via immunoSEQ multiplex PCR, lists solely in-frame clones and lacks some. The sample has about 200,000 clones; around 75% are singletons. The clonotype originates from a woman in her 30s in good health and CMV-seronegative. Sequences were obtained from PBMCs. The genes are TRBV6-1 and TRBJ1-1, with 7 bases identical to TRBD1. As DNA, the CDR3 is TGTGCCAGCAAAACTGACAGGGACACTGAAGCTTTCTTT. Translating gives CASKTDRDTEAFF.